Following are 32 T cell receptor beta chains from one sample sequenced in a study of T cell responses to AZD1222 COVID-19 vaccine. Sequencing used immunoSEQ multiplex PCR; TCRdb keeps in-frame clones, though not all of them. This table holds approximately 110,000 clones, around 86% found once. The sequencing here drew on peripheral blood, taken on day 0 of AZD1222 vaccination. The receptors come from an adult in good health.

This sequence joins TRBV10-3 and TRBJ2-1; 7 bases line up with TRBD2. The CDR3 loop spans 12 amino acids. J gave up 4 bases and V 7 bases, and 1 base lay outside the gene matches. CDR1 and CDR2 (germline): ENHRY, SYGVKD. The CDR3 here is CAIMGGYNEQFF. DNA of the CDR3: TGTGCCATCATGGGGGGGTACAATGAGCAGTTCTTC.

The CDR3 sequence is CASSPRGGATDTQYF. CDR3 DNA sequence: TGTGCCAGCAGCCCGCGCGGGGGGGCCACAGATACGCAGTATTTT. The gene calls are TRBV7-8 and TRBJ2-3; TRBD2 agrees at 9 bases. CDR1 is SGHVS, CDR2 FQNEAQ, per germline. The CDR3 extends over 15 amino acids. J was trimmed by 2 bases and V by 5 bases; bases with no gene match: 5.

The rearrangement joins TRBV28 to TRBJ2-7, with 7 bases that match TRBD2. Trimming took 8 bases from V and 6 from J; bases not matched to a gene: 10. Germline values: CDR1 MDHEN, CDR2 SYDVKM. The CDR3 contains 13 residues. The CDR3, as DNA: TGTGCCAGCCGGCCAGAGTGGGGGGGCGAGCAGTACTTC. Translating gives CASRPEWGGEQYF.

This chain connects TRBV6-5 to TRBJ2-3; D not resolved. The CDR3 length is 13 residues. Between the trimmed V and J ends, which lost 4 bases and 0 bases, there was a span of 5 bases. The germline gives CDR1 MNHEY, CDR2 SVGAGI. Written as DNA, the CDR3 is TGTGCCAGCAGTTGGGTTAGCACAGATACGCAGTATTTT. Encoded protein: CASSWVSTDTQYF.

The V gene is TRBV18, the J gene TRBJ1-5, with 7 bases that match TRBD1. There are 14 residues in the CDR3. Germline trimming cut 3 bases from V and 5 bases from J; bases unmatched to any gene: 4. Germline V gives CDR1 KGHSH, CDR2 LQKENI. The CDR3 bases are TGTGCCAGCTCACCCCAGACAGGGTATCAGCCCCAGCATTTT. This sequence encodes CASSPQTGYQPQHF.

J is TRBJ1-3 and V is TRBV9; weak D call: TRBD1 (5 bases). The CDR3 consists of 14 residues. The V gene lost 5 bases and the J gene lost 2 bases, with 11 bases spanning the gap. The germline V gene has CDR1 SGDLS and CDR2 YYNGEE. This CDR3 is CASRSQGAGNTIYF. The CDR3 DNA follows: TGTGCCAGCAGAAGTCAGGGAGCTGGAAACACCATATATTTT.

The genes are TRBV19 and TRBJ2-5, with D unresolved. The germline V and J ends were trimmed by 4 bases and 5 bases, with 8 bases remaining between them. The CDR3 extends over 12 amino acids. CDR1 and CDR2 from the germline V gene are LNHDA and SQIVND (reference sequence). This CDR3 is CASSRDRETQYF. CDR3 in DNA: TGTGCCAGTAGTAGAGATAGGGAGACCCAGTACTTC.

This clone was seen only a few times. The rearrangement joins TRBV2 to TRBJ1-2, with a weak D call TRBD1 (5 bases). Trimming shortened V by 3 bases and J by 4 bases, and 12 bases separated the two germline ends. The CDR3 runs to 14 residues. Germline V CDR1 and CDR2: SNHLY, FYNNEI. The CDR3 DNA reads TGTGCCAGCAGTGAGAGGCAGGGCCCCTATGGCTACACCTTC. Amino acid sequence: CASSERQGPYGYTF.

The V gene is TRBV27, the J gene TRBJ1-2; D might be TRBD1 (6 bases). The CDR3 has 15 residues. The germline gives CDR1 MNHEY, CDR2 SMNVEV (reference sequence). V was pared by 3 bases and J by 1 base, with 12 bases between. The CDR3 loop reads CASSFLGQHNYGYTF. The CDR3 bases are TGTGCCAGCAGTTTTTTAGGACAGCATAACTATGGCTACACCTTC.

CDR3 protein: CASSFTGSEQFF. In nucleotides, the CDR3 is TGTGCCAGCAGTTTTACCGGAAGTGAGCAGTTCTTC. V usage is TRBV27 and J usage is TRBJ2-1; the D is unclear. V was pared by 3 bases and J by 9 bases, with 9 bases between. CDR1 and CDR2 from the germline V gene are MNHEY and SMNVEV (reference sequence). The CDR3 totals 12 residues.

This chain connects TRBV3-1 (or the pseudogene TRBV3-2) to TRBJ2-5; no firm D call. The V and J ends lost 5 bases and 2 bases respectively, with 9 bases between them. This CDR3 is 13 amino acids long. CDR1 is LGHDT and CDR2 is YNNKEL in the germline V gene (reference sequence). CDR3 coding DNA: TGTGCCAGCAGCTTGTGGCGGCAAGAGACCCAGTACTTC. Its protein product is CASSLWRQETQYF.

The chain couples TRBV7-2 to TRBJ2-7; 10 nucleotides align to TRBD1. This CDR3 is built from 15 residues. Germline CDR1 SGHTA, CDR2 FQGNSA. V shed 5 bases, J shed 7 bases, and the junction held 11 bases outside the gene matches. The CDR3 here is CASSTLRQGANEQYF. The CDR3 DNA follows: TGTGCCAGCAGCACCCTGAGACAGGGGGCGAATGAGCAGTACTTC.

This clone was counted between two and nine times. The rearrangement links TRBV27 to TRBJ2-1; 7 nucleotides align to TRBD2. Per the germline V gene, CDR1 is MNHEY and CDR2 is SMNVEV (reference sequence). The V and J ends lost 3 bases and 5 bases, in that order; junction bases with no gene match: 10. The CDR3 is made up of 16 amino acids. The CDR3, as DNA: TGTGCCAGCAGTTTCTGGCGGGGGAAAGGAGACAATGAGCAGTTCTTC. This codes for CASSFWRGKGDNEQFF.

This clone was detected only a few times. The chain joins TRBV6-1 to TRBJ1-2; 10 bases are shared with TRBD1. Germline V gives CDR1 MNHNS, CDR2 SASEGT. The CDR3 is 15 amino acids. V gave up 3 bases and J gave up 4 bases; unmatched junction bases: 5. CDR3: CASSEPGQGFYGYTF. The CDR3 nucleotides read TGTGCCAGCAGTGAGCCGGGACAGGGGTTCTATGGCTACACCTTC.

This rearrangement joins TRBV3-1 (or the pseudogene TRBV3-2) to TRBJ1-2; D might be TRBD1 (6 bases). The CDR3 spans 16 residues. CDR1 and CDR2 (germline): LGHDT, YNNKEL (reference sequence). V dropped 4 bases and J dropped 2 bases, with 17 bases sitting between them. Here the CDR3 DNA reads TGTGCCAGCAGCCGTGGCATAGGACAGAGGAACTATGGCTACACCTTC. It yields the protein CASSRGIGQRNYGYTF.

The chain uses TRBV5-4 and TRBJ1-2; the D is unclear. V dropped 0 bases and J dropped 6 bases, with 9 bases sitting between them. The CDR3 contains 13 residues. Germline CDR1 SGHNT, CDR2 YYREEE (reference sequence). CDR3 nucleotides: TGTGCCAGCAGCTTGGTAGGCGTAAATGGCTACACCTTC. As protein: CASSLVGVNGYTF.

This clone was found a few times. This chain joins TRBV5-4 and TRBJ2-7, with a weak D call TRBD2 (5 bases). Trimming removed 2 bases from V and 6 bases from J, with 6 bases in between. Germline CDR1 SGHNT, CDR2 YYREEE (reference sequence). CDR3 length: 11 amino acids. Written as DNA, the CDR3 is TGTGCCAGCAGCTTCGGGGTCGAGCAGTACTTC. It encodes CASSFGVEQYF.

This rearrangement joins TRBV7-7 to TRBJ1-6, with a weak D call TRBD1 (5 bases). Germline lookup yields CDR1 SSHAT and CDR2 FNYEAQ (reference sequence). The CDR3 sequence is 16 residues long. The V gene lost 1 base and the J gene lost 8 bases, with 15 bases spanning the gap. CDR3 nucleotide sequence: TGTGCCAGCAGCTTAGGTCTTGGACATACCCATTCACCCCTCCACTTT. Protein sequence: CASSLGLGHTHSPLHF.

CDR3 nucleotides: TGTGCCAGCAGCGCCGGCTCTAGAAACGAGCAGTACTTC. Translation: CASSAGSRNEQYF. The rearrangement joins TRBV7-9 to TRBJ2-7; D gene ambiguous. The germline CDR1 and CDR2 sequences are SEHNR and FQNEAQ (reference sequence). V dropped 5 bases and J dropped 5 bases, with 13 bases sitting between them. This CDR3 contains 13 residues. The full variable domain, completed using reference TRBV7-9 and TRBJ2-7, is DTGVSQNPRHKITKRGQNVTFRCDPISEHNRLYWYRQTLGQGPEFLTYFQNEAQLEKSRLLSDRFSAERPKGSFSTLEIQRTEQGDSAMYLCASSAGSRNEQYFGPGTRLTVT.

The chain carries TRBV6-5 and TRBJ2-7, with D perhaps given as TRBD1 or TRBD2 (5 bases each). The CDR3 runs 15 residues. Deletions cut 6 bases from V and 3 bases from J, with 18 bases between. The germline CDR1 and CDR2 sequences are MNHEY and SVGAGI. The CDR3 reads CASRPGSQGIYEQYF. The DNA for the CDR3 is TGTGCCAGCAGGCCTGGGAGTCAGGGAATCTACGAGCAGTACTTC.

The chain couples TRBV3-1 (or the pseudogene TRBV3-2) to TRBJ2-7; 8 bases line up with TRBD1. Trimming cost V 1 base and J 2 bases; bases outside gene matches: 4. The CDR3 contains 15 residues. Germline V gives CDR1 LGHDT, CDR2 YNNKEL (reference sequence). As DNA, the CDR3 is TGTGCCAGCAGCCAAGCATCGGACAGGGCCTACGAGCAGTACTTC. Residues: CASSQASDRAYEQYF.

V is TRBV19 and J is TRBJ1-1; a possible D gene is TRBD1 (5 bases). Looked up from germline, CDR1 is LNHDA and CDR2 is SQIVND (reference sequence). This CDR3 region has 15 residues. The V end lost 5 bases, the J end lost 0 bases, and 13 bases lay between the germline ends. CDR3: CASSFAGTLNTEAFF. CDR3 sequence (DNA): TGTGCCAGTAGTTTCGCGGGGACCTTGAACACTGAAGCTTTCTTT.

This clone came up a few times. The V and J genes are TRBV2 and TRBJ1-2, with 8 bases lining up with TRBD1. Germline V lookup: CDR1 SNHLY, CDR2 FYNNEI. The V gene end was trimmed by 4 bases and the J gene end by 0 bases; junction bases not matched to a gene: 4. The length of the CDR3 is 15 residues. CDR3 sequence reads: CASSVQGEANYGYTF. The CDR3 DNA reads TGTGCCAGCAGTGTACAGGGGGAAGCTAACTATGGCTACACCTTC. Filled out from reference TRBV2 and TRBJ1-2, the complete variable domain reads EPEVTQTPSHQVTQMGQEVILRCVPISNHLYFYWYRQILGQKVEFLVSFYNNEISEKSEIFDDQFSVERPDGSNFTLKIRSTKLEDSAMYFCASSVQGEANYGYTFGSGTRLTVV.

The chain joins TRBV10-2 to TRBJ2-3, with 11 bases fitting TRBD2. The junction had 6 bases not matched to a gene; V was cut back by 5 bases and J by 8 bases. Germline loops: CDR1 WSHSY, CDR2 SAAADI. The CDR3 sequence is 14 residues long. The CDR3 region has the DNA TGCGCCAGCAGTAGTAGCGGGGGGGCTGGTACGCAGTATTTT. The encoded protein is CASSSSGGAGTQYF.

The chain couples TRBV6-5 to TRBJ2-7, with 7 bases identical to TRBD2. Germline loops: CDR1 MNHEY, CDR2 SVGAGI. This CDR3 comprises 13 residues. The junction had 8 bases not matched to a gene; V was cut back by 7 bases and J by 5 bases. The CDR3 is CASMGGGRDEQYF. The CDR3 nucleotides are TGTGCCAGCATGGGGGGTGGGAGGGACGAGCAGTACTTC.

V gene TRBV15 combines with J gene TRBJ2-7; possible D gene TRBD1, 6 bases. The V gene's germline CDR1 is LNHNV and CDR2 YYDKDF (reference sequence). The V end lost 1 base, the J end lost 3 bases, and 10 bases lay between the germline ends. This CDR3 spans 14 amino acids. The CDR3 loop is CATSRGSQGYEQYF. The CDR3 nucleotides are TGTGCCACCAGCAGAGGGTCACAGGGCTACGAGCAGTACTTC.

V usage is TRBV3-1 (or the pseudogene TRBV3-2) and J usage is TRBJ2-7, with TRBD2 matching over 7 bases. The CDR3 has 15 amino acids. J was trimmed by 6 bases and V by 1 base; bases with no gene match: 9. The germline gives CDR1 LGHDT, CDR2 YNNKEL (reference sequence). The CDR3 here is CASSQVATSMGEQYF. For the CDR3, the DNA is TGTGCCAGCAGCCAAGTGGCGACTAGCATGGGCGAGCAGTACTTC.

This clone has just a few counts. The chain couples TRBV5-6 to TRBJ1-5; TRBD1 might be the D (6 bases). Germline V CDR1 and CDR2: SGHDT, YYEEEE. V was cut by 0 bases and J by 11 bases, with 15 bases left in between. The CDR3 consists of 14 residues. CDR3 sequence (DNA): TGTGCCAGCAGCTTGGGGGCCTTAGGGGGGGCCCAGCATTTT. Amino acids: CASSLGALGGAQHF.

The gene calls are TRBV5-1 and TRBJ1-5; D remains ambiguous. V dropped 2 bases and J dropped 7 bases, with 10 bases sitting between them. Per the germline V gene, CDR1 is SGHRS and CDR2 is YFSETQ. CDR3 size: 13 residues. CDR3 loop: CASSFLGEQPQHF. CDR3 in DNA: TGCGCCAGCAGCTTCCTCGGGGAACAGCCCCAGCATTTT.

The DNA of the CDR3 is TGTGCCAGCACCACAGGAGGAAACACCATATATTTT. It is translated as CASTTGGNTIYF. This chain connects TRBV6-6 to TRBJ1-3; possible D gene TRBD1, 5 bases. CDR1 is MNHNY and CDR2 is SVGAGI in the germline V gene (reference sequence). There are 12 residues in the CDR3. Trimming took 7 bases from V and 4 from J, leaving 8 bases between them.

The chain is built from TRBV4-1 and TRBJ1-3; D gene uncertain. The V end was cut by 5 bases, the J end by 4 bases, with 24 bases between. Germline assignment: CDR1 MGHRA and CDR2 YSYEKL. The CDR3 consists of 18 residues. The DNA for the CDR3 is TGCGCCAGCAGCACCGGGAGGGATATAATTTCGTCGGGAAACACCATATATTTT. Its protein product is CASSTGRDIISSGNTIYF.

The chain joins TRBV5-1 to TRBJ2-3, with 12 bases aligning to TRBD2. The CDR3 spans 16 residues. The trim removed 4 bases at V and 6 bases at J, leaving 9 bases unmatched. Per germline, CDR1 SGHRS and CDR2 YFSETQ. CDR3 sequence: CASSRLAGGPGDTQYF. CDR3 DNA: TGCGCCAGCAGCCGGCTAGCGGGGGGGCCCGGGGATACGCAGTATTTT.